The 27 T cell receptor beta chains below were found in one sample sequenced in a study of blood T cell repertoires in COVID-19. Sequencing was performed with immunoSEQ multiplex PCR; in TCRdb, only in-frame clones are kept and a portion is missing. The sample includes more than 9,500 clones, 85% to 90% of them seen just once. The source material was peripheral blood. These TCRs come from a woman aged 60 to 75 with active COVID-19.

The J gene is TRBJ1-1, the V gene TRBV6-5; D may be TRBD1 (5 bases). The germline V and J ends were trimmed by 2 bases and 5 bases, with 6 bases remaining between them. CDR3 size: 12 residues. Germline lookup yields CDR1 MNHEY and CDR2 SVGAGI. CDR3 in amino acids: CASSYAGTEAFF. DNA for the CDR3: TGTGCCAGCAGTTACGCAGGGACTGAAGCTTTCTTT.

The CDR3 region has the DNA TGTGCCAGCAGCGTAGCGAGGGACATAAGGAACACCGGGGAGCTGTTTTTT. This gives the protein CASSVARDIRNTGELFF. V is TRBV9 and J is TRBJ2-2; D might be TRBD1 (6 bases). The CDR3 has 17 amino acids. Germline lookup yields CDR1 SGDLS and CDR2 YYNGEE. V lost 0 bases and J 1 base, leaving 13 bases between the germline ends.

The rearrangement joins TRBV18 to TRBJ2-6, with 10 bases fitting TRBD1. The junction had 7 bases not matched to a gene; V was cut back by 5 bases and J by 0 bases. The CDR3 covers 18 residues. Germline-derived CDR1 and CDR2 are KGHSH and LQKENI. CDR3 loop: CASSSQGQGFSGANVLTF. DNA of the CDR3: TGTGCCAGCTCATCCCAGGGACAGGGGTTCTCTGGGGCCAACGTCCTGACTTTC.

The genes are TRBV10-2 and TRBJ1-1, with D tentatively TRBD1 (5 bases). This CDR3 contains 14 residues. Germline loops: CDR1 WSHSY, CDR2 SAAADI. Trimming removed 2 bases from V and 1 base from J, with 8 bases in between. CDR3 in amino acids: CASSEDSSNTEAFF. The CDR3 nucleotides are TGCGCCAGCAGTGAGGACAGCTCGAACACTGAAGCTTTCTTT.

The chain is built from TRBV7-2 and TRBJ2-2; D possibly corresponds to TRBD2 (6 bases). The ends were cut back, 4 bases at V and 1 base at J, with 10 bases in the middle. The CDR3 length is 15 residues. Germline loops: CDR1 SGHTA, CDR2 FQGNSA. The CDR3 region is CASSYQAGNTGELFF. CDR3 sequence (DNA): TGTGCCAGCAGCTACCAAGCGGGGAACACCGGGGAGCTGTTTTTT.

The V call is TRBV15, the J call TRBJ2-7, with D perhaps TRBD2 (7 bases). Germline CDR1 LNHNV, CDR2 YYDKDF (reference sequence). V gave up 2 bases and J gave up 5 bases, with 13 bases separating them. This CDR3 region has 14 residues. The CDR3 reads CATSRRGAVDEQYV. The DNA of the CDR3 is TGTGCCACCAGCAGACGGGGGGCCGTCGACGAGCAGTACGTC.

The gene calls are TRBV3-1 (or the pseudogene TRBV3-2) and TRBJ1-2, with 7 bases identical to TRBD1. Germline-derived CDR1 and CDR2 are LGHDT and YNNKEL (reference sequence). Trimming took 1 base from V and 2 from J; bases not matched to a gene: 4. The CDR3 is 15 amino acids. The CDR3 nucleotides read TGTGCCAGCAGCCAAGCTTGGGGACAGAACTATGGCTACACCTTC. It translates to CASSQAWGQNYGYTF.

The CDR3 loop is CASSSLRRGPYQETQYF. CDR3 DNA: TGTGCCAGCAGCTCACTTAGGAGGGGCCCGTACCAAGAGACCCAGTACTTC. The chain has TRBV7-3 and TRBJ2-5; D is possibly TRBD2 (6 bases). Trimming took off 4 bases at V and 0 bases at J, with 18 bases between the two ends. CDR1 SGHTA and CDR2 FQGTGA come from the germline V gene. CDR3 length: 17 residues.

V usage is TRBV27 and J usage is TRBJ2-1; D not certain. CDR3 length equals 15 residues. Germline assignment: CDR1 MNHEY and CDR2 SMNVEV (reference sequence). Trimming stripped 2 bases from V and 2 bases from J, with 10 bases between. CDR3 bases: TGTGCCAGCAGTTTAACTACCCTCCCCTACAATGAGCAGTTCTTC. Protein product: CASSLTTLPYNEQFF.

The chain employs TRBV25-1 and TRBJ1-1; tentatively, D is TRBD1 (6 bases). Germline-derived CDR1 and CDR2 are MGHDK and SYGVNS. The CDR3 spans 14 residues. Trimming cost V 6 bases and J 1 base, with 12 bases left between them. CDR3 residues: CASSGQPRNTEAFF. As DNA, the CDR3 is TGTGCCAGCAGCGGACAGCCTAGGAACACTGAAGCTTTCTTT.

This clone was seen only once. The gene calls are TRBV27 and TRBJ2-1, with 14 nucleotides matching TRBD2. V lost 4 bases, J lost 6 bases, and 11 bases stayed unmatched. There are 18 residues in the CDR3. The germline gives CDR1 MNHEY, CDR2 SMNVEV (reference sequence). CDR3 sequence reads: CASSSNLGTSGSRNEQFF. The DNA for the CDR3 is TGTGCCAGCAGTTCCAACCTAGGGACTAGCGGGAGTCGCAATGAGCAGTTCTTC.

The chain combines TRBV13 with TRBJ2-3; 7 bases are a match to TRBD1. Germline V lookup: CDR1 PRHDT, CDR2 FYEKMQ (reference sequence). CDR3 size: 15 residues. Trimming removed 1 base from V and 0 bases from J; junction bases left unmatched: 1. CDR3 DNA sequence: TGTGCCAGCAGCTTAGACAGGGGCAGCACAGATACGCAGTATTTT. Residues: CASSLDRGSTDTQYF.

The chain carries TRBV4-1 and TRBJ2-1; the match to TRBD2 covers 10 bases. V lost 2 bases to trimming and J lost 3 bases; unmatched junction nucleotides: 4. The CDR3 runs 16 residues. Looked up from germline, CDR1 is MGHRA and CDR2 is YSYEKL. DNA for the CDR3: TGCGCCAGCAGCCAAAGGACTAGCGGTGACTACAATGAGCAGTTCTTC. Protein sequence: CASSQRTSGDYNEQFF.

This clone was detected only once. The chain combines TRBV3-1 (or the pseudogene TRBV3-2) with TRBJ1-5; D is possibly TRBD1 (6 bases). The CDR3 contains 14 residues. The V gene lost 5 bases and the J gene lost 7 bases, with 15 bases spanning the gap. CDR1 is LGHDT, CDR2 YNNKEL, per germline (reference sequence). The CDR3 loop reads CASSLDTGKQPQHF. CDR3 sequence (DNA): TGTGCCAGCAGCTTAGATACAGGGAAGCAGCCCCAGCATTTT.

This CDR3 reads CASSRDSSETQYF. The CDR3 nucleotides are TGTGCCAGCAGCCGCGACAGTTCAGAGACCCAGTACTTC. This chain links TRBV4-2 with TRBJ2-5; D is perhaps TRBD1 (5 bases). Germline loops: CDR1 LGHNA, CDR2 YNFKEQ. CDR3 length equals 13 residues. Trimming took off 4 bases at V and 4 bases at J, with 10 bases between the two ends.

The chain links TRBV3-1 (or the pseudogene TRBV3-2) to TRBJ1-2; 10 bases fit TRBD1. CDR3 size: 14 residues. The V gene's germline CDR1 is LGHDT and CDR2 YNNKEL (reference sequence). The trim removed 3 bases at V and 8 bases at J, leaving 6 bases unmatched. This CDR3 reads CASSQTGQGSGYTF. The CDR3 DNA sequence: TGTGCCAGCAGCCAGACGGGACAGGGGAGCGGCTACACCTTC.

The chain uses TRBV10-3 and TRBJ2-5; a possible D gene is TRBD1 (6 bases). The V gene's germline CDR1 is ENHRY and CDR2 SYGVKD. Trimming cost V 8 bases and J 4 bases, with 17 bases left between them. The CDR3 runs 14 residues. Here the CDR3 reads CAIGTGTSGETQYF. As DNA, the CDR3 is TGTGCCATCGGTACCGGGACAAGCGGAGAGACCCAGTACTTC.

This chain joins TRBV2 and TRBJ1-5, with D maybe TRBD1 (5 bases). Germline V gene data show CDR1 as SNHLY and CDR2 as FYNNEI. The V gene lost 3 bases and the J gene lost 7 bases, with 19 bases spanning the gap. The CDR3 is made up of 16 amino acids. The CDR3, as DNA: TGTGCCAGCAGTGACCCGGGACCCCGGGGGGGGCAGCCCCAGCATTTT. Its translation is CASSDPGPRGGQPQHF.

The chain carries TRBV19 and TRBJ1-3; no firm D call. Per the germline V gene, CDR1 is LNHDA and CDR2 is SQIVND (reference sequence). The CDR3 length is 13 residues. Deletions cut 4 bases from V and 2 bases from J, with 6 bases between. This CDR3 is CASSTTAGNTIYF. CDR3 in DNA: TGTGCCAGTAGTACAACTGCTGGAAACACCATATATTTT.

The chain combines TRBV14 with TRBJ1-2, with 8 bases fitting TRBD1. V dropped 2 bases and J dropped 1; count of bases not matched to a gene: 6. Germline CDR1 is SGHDN and CDR2 is FVKESK. The CDR3 spans 16 residues. The CDR3: CASSQFRDRYNYGYTF. The CDR3 coding sequence is TGTGCCAGCAGCCAATTCCGGGACAGGTATAACTATGGCTACACCTTC.

This sequence joins TRBV7-8 and TRBJ2-1; 9 nucleotides match TRBD2. V trimming: 5 bases; J trimming: 4 bases; junction bases outside the gene matches: 9. The germline gives CDR1 SGHVS, CDR2 FQNEAQ. CDR3 length equals 16 residues. DNA for the CDR3: TGTGCCAGCAGCCCCCGAGCGGGGGGCCTATACAATGAGCAGTTCTTC. Amino acid sequence: CASSPRAGGLYNEQFF. Variable domain in full (rest from reference TRBV7-8 and TRBJ2-1): GAGVSQSPRYKVAKRGQDVALRCDPISGHVSLFWYQQALGQGPEFLTYFQNEAQLDKSGLPSDRFFAERPEGSVSTLKIQRTQQEDSAVYLCASSPRAGGLYNEQFFGPGTRLTVL.

The chain carries TRBV10-2 and TRBJ2-7; the match to TRBD1 covers 10 bases. With V trimmed by 6 bases and J by 3 bases, 8 bases remained unmatched. The CDR3 extends over 15 amino acids. Germline V gene data show CDR1 as WSHSY and CDR2 as SAAADI. The CDR3 is CASSTGTGVFYEQYF. The CDR3 DNA reads as TGCGCCAGCAGCACCGGGACAGGGGTTTTCTACGAGCAGTACTTC.

This clone was found a few times. This chain joins TRBV2 and TRBJ1-6; D may be TRBD1 (6 bases). V gave up 2 bases and J gave up 5 bases, with 13 bases separating them. The CDR3 loop spans 16 amino acids. The germline V gene has CDR1 SNHLY and CDR2 FYNNEI. The CDR3 DNA reads TGTGCCAGCAGTGAACCGGGGGGCATTAATAATTCACCCCTCCACTTT. It specifies CASSEPGGINNSPLHF.

V is TRBV6-5 and J is TRBJ2-1; D might be TRBD1 (5 bases). This CDR3 is built from 12 residues. Trimming left V 6 bases short and J 3 bases short, with 6 bases between. Germline V gene lookup returns CDR1 MNHEY and CDR2 SVGAGI. The CDR3 is CASRGDYNEQFF. DNA for the CDR3: TGTGCCAGCAGAGGGGACTACAATGAGCAGTTCTTC.

The gene calls are TRBV28 and TRBJ2-7, with 9 bases identical to TRBD1. The CDR3 is 14 amino acids. Germline CDR1 MDHEN, CDR2 SYDVKM. V shed 8 bases and J 4 bases; nucleotides not matched to a gene: 9. Here the CDR3 reads CASAVGTGLYEQYV. In nucleotides, the CDR3 is TGTGCCAGCGCCGTAGGGACAGGGCTGTACGAGCAGTACGTC.

The chain links TRBV2 to TRBJ1-1, with 8 nucleotides matching TRBD1. V dropped 3 bases and J dropped 0; count of bases not matched to a gene: 6. This CDR3 comprises 16 residues. CDR1 is SNHLY, CDR2 FYNNEI, per germline. The CDR3 sequence is CASSEDRATVNTEAFF. CDR3 sequence (DNA): TGTGCCAGCAGTGAGGACAGGGCCACTGTGAACACTGAAGCTTTCTTT.

This clone was counted between two and nine times. The rearrangement links TRBV5-6 to TRBJ1-3; D unclear. The germline V gene encodes CDR1 SGHDT and CDR2 YYEEEE. The CDR3 runs 15 residues. V was shortened by 0 bases and J by 2 bases, with 9 bases between the two germline ends. The CDR3 sequence is CASSLAWATGNTIYF. CDR3 DNA sequence: TGTGCCAGCAGCTTGGCTTGGGCGACTGGAAACACCATATATTTT.